The clone carrying this T cell receptor (beta chain) was counted once. The antigen is not known. This sample was taken from a study of cytomegalovirus exposure and HLA in healthy donors. Study-level results: Later analysis identified several of the most significant clusters that appeared linked to common viral pathogens. In a later analysis, TCR association rates varied by HLA locus: DRB1 most, HLA-C fewest. Altogether, 150 to 200 TCR beta chains were recorded as cytomegalovirus-associated.

The PCR had 60 Vbeta and 13 Jbeta primers. Libraries were prepared by immunoSEQ multiplex PCR; TCRdb keeps only in-frame clonotypes and omits some of them. Of 80,000 to 130,000 clones listed, 65% to 90% are singletons. The CDR3 runs 14 residues. V lost 5 bases and J 14 bases, leaving 22 bases between the germline ends. Germline V CDR1 and CDR2: MDHEN, SYDVKM. The TCR comes from a woman under 30 in good health and CMV-seronegative. The V and J genes are TRBV28 and TRBJ2-1; TRBD2 might be the D (6 bases). The sequencing sample was made of PBMCs. The CDR3 coding sequence is TGTGCCAGCAGTCCCTACGGGTTGGCGGGGCATAAGTTCTTC. It translates to CASSPYGLAGHKFF. Variable domain in full (rest from reference TRBV28 and TRBJ2-1): DVKVTQSSRYLVKRTGEKVFLECVQDMDHENMFWYRQDPGLGLRLIYFSYDVKMKEKGDIPEGYSVSREKKERFSLILESASTNQTSMYLCASSPYGLAGHKFFGPGTRLTVL.